The present T cell receptor beta chain was sequenced within a study of blood T cell repertoires in COVID-19. In the study overall: Samples came from the United States, Italy and Spain, spanning acute and convalescent COVID-19.

The CDR3 is 15 amino acids. The V gene's germline CDR1 is SGHVS and CDR2 FQNEAQ. With 5 bases removed from V and 2 bases from J, the gap between germline ends came to 15 bases. Assay: immunoSEQ multiplex PCR; the TCRdb copy retains only in-frame clones and omits some. The table records hundreds of thousands of clones, around 89% of them present only once. This sequence joins TRBV7-8 and TRBJ1-2; perhaps TRBD1 as D (6 bases). The clonotype comes from a woman in her 30s with COVID-19, enrolled during active disease. Sequencing was carried out using peripheral blood. The DNA for the CDR3 is TGTGCCAGCAGCCCCTCGTTGGGGACAAACTATGGCTACACCTTC. Amino acid sequence: CASSPSLGTNYGYTF. The full variable domain, in which reference TRBV7-8 and TRBJ1-2 provide the parts outside the CDR3, is GAGVSQSPRYKVAKRGQDVALRCDPISGHVSLFWYQQALGQGPEFLTYFQNEAQLDKSGLPSDRFFAERPEGSVSTLKIQRTQQEDSAVYLCASSPSLGTNYGYTFGSGTRLTVV.